The present T cell receptor beta chain was sequenced within a study of shared clonotypes between healthy human individuals. Method: immunoSEQ multiplex PCR; TCRdb's copy keeps in-frame clones and lacks some. The sample yields around 940,000 clones, about 80% seen once. A word on this clone: The antigen remains unidentified.

The CDR3 totals 13 residues. Trimming stripped 6 bases from V and 9 bases from J, with 15 bases between. Germline values: CDR1 MNHNY, CDR2 SVGAGI (reference sequence). Whole-study results and caveats: Naive subsets generally exceeded memory subsets in estimated richness.

The sequence derives from a man aged 18 to 35 in good health. Sequenced: memory CD4+ T cells sorted from blood. The subset is: CD45RA-negative fraction. This chain joins TRBV6-6 and TRBJ2-4; tentatively, D is TRBD1 (6 bases). The CDR3 nucleotides read TGTGCCAGCAGCAATACAGGGTTGGGCATTCAGTACTTC. This gives the protein CASSNTGLGIQYF.